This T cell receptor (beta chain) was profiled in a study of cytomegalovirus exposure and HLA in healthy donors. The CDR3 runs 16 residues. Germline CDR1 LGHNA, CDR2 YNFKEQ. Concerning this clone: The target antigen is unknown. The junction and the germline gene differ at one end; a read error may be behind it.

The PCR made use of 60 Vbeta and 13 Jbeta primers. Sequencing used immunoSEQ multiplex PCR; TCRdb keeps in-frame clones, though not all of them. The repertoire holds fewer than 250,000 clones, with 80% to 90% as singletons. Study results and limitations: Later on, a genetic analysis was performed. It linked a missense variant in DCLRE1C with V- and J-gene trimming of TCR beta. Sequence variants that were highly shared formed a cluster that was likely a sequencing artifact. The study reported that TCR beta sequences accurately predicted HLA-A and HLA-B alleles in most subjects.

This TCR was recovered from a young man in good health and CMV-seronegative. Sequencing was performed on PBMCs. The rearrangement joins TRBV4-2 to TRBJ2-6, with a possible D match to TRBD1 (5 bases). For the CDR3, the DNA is TGTGCCAGCACCCCCGCGAGGATCTCTGGGGCCAGCGTCCTGACTTTC. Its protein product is CASTPARISGASVLTF.